This T cell receptor (beta chain) was identified in a study of blood T cells in healthy people across ages. Study context: Per two T cells, about one barcoded beta molecule was captured through template switching. Study results and caveats: Naive T cell percentage strongly correlated with TCR beta diversity.

V lost 6 bases and J lost 1; bases outside the gene matches: 8. Germline V gene data show CDR1 as MNHEY and CDR2 as SMNVEV (reference sequence). CDR3 size: 15 residues. A sample-barcoded 5' primer and a J-beta primer mix were used in a second PCR of roughly 7 to 12 cycles. Each cDNA molecule was tagged by a template-switch adaptor that had 12 random nucleotides. MiXCR was run by TCRdb on the 5' RACE reads, yielding one entry per CDR3 protein. The table includes roughly 1,500,000 distinct CDR3 sequences, about 40% detected once. As regards this clonotype: No antigen is known for it.

This TCR was sampled from a woman aged 18 to 35 in good health. J is TRBJ1-2 and V is TRBV27, with TRBD1 matching 7 bases. Sequenced material: blood. CDR3: CASRPGGVGNYGYTF. The CDR3 DNA sequence: TGTGCCAGCAGACCAGGGGGTGTTGGTAACTATGGCTACACCTTC.